A selection of T cell receptor beta chains follows, all from one sample in a study of T cells in Graves' hyperthyroidism and ophthalmopathy. Using its own MiXCR run on the multiplex PCR reads, TCRdb lists one record per CDR3 protein. The sample yields 500,000 or so distinct CDR3 sequences, about 15% seen once. The sample consisted of blood. These receptors all come from a woman between 18 and 30 years old with Graves' ophthalmopathy. CDR3s include the opening cysteine and the closing phenylalanine or tryptophan. A D gene is named only where the DNA matches it firmly. Clone size is stated in some rows and not others, as once, few, many or a class when expanded.

CASSQGQQIEKLFF,TGTGCCAGCTCTCAGGGACAGCAGATTGAAAAACTGTTTTTT,TRBV18,TRBD1,few,TRBJ1-4
CASSQLQGVTDEQFF,TGTGCCAGCAGCCAACTCCAGGGGGTGACGGATGAGCAGTTCTTC,TRBV11-1,TRBD1,-,TRBJ2-1
CASSYEAGGLWDQPQHF,TGTGCCAGCAGTTACGAGGCAGGGGGCTTGTGGGATCAGCCCCAGCATTTT,TRBV6-2/TRBV6-3,TRBD1,-,TRBJ1-5
CASSQVLGTGAVNEQFF,TGTGCCAGCAGCCAAGTTCTCGGGACAGGGGCCGTTAATGAGCAGTTCTTC,TRBV12-3/TRBV12-4,TRBD1,-,TRBJ2-1
CASSLEAGGSYSYEQYF,TGTGCCAGCAGCTTAGAAGCGGGAGGGTCCTACTCCTACGAGCAGTACTTC,TRBV7-2,TRBD2,many,TRBJ2-7
CASKTGNEKLFF,TGTGCCAGCAAAACAGGGAATGAAAAACTGTTTTTT,TRBV6-1,-,-,TRBJ1-4
CASSFHMGQPSSYEQYF,TGTGCCAGCAGCTTTCACATGGGACAGCCTAGCTCCTACGAGCAGTACTTC,TRBV7-9,TRBD1,-,TRBJ2-7
CSARDYTEAFF,TGCAGTGCTAGAGACTACACTGAAGCTTTCTTT,TRBV20-1,-,many,TRBJ1-1
CAWSYHRGSTEAFF,TGTGCCTGGAGCTATCACAGGGGTAGCACTGAAGCTTTCTTT,TRBV30,TRBD1,many,TRBJ1-1
CASSQDFNSYNEQFF,TGCGCCAGCAGCCAAGATTTTAACTCCTACAATGAGCAGTTCTTC,TRBV4-1,-,-,TRBJ2-1
CASSSWTSGSHEQFF,TGTGCCAGCAGTTCTTGGACTAGCGGGAGCCATGAGCAGTTCTTC,TRBV6-2/TRBV6-3,TRBD2,many,TRBJ2-1
CAWSVLGSNTEAFF,TGTGCCTGGAGTGTACTGGGCAGTAACACTGAAGCTTTCTTT,TRBV30,-,many,TRBJ1-1
CATSRDGTSGRAEFF,TGTGCCACCAGCAGAGACGGGACTAGCGGGAGGGCCGAGTTCTTC,TRBV15,TRBD2,-,TRBJ2-1
CASSATGNQPQHF,TGTGCCAGCAGCGCGACCGGGAATCAGCCCCAGCATTTT,TRBV11-2,-,many,TRBJ1-5
CASSSGSTEADEQFF,TGTGCCAGCAGTTCCGGGTCTACGGAGGCCGATGAGCAGTTCTTC,TRBV7-3,-,many,TRBJ2-1
CASRTHASGELFF,TGTGCCAGCAGAACGCACGCCAGCGGGGAGCTGTTTTTT,TRBV11-3,-,many,TRBJ2-2
CASTLDRNTEAFF,TGTGCCAGCACTCTCGATCGCAACACTGAAGCTTTCTTT,TRBV2,-,many,TRBJ1-1
CASSLVGGAITDTQYF,TGTGCCAGCAGCTTAGTGGGGGGGGCCATCACAGATACGCAGTATTTT,TRBV7-8,-,many,TRBJ2-3
CATVGAGVQRRFPYGYTF,TGTGCCACAGTGGGGGCGGGGGTACAGCGCAGATTTCCCTATGGCTACACCTTC,TRBV10-3,-,-,TRBJ1-2
CASSRPGTGMNYGYTF,TGTGCCAGCAGCCGCCCCGGGACAGGGATGAACTATGGCTACACCTTC,TRBV5-6,TRBD1,-,TRBJ1-2
CAWIGGSTEAFF,TGTGCCTGGATCGGGGGGAGCACTGAAGCTTTCTTT,TRBV30,-,many,TRBJ1-1
CASSTHQGVGGQPQHF,TGTGCCAGCAGCACTCACCAGGGGGTAGGGGGTCAGCCCCAGCATTTT,TRBV7-8,TRBD1,few,TRBJ1-5
CASSLAQGRRAGEQYF,TGCGCCAGCAGCTTGGCCCAGGGGAGGAGGGCGGGTGAGCAGTACTTC,TRBV5-1,-,-,TRBJ2-7
CATKRQERDTEAFF,TGTGCCACCAAGAGACAGGAGAGGGACACTGAAGCTTTCTTT,TRBV10-3,-,many,TRBJ1-1
CASSYSSGGEYEAFF,TGTGCCAGCAGTTACTCGAGTGGGGGGGAGTATGAAGCTTTCTTT,TRBV6-5,-,-,TRBJ1-1
CASSLAPGGFLTGELFF,TGTGCCAGCAGCTTAGCGCCGGGGGGGTTTCTCACCGGGGAGCTGTTTTTT,TRBV11-1,TRBD2,-,TRBJ2-2
CSARGKEGLDRGRGNSPLHF,TGCAGTGCTAGAGGAAAAGAAGGACTGGACAGGGGGCGCGGTAATTCACCCCTCCACTTT,TRBV20-1,TRBD1,few,TRBJ1-6
CASSSGQGAYTGELFF,TGTGCCAGCAGCTCTGGACAGGGGGCCTACACCGGGGAGCTGTTTTTT,TRBV6-2/TRBV6-3,TRBD1,-,TRBJ2-2
CATSDWREVSYNEQFF,TGTGCCACCAGTGATTGGCGGGAAGTCTCCTACAATGAGCAGTTCTTC,TRBV24-1,-,-,TRBJ2-1
CASSVDRETEAFF,TGTGCCAGCAGCGTAGACAGGGAGACTGAAGCTTTCTTT,TRBV2,TRBD1,many,TRBJ1-1
CASSHFGDGYTF,TGCGCCAGCAGTCACTTCGGGGATGGCTACACCTTC,TRBV4-1,-,few,TRBJ1-2
CATSNGGGSPLHF,TGTGCCACCAGCAACGGGGGAGGCTCACCCCTCCACTTT,TRBV15,-,few,TRBJ1-6
CSASDRGRGNTEAFF,TGCAGTGCTTCCGACAGGGGGCGGGGGAACACTGAAGCTTTCTTT,TRBV20-1,TRBD1,-,TRBJ1-1
CASSYRDRGRRETQYF,TGTGCCAGCAGTTACCGGGACAGGGGACGGCGAGAGACCCAGTACTTC,TRBV28,TRBD1,-,TRBJ2-5
CASSYSKDGLTNTEAFF,TGTGCCAGCAGTTACTCTAAGGACGGACTTACCAACACTGAAGCTTTCTTT,TRBV6-5,-,many,TRBJ1-1
CSARPQGEGQPQHF,TGCAGTGCTAGGCCTCAGGGAGAGGGTCAGCCCCAGCATTTT,TRBV20-1,-,many,TRBJ1-5
CSAADVLEQYF,TGCAGTGCTGCAGATGTCCTGGAGCAGTACTTC,TRBV20-1,-,many,TRBJ2-7
CASSRSETGELFF,TGTGCCAGCAGTAGGTCCGAAACCGGGGAGCTGTTTTTT,TRBV6-2/TRBV6-3,-,many,TRBJ2-2
CASSLEGQNGYTF,TGCGCCAGCAGCTTGGAGGGGCAGAATGGCTACACCTTC,TRBV5-1,-,many,TRBJ1-2
CATSRDTGLAGVLAKNIQYF,TGTGCCACCAGCAGAGATACGGGACTAGCGGGAGTATTGGCCAAAAACATTCAGTACTTC,TRBV15,TRBD2,-,TRBJ2-4
CASSLTRGLAGLFF,TGTGCCAGCAGCTTAACCCGGGGACTAGCGGGGCTGTTCTTC,TRBV11-2,TRBD2,few,TRBJ2-1
CASSPLQGTSYNEQFF,TGTGCCAGCTCACCTCTACAGGGTACCTCCTACAATGAGCAGTTCTTC,TRBV18,-,many,TRBJ2-1
CASRGTGELNYGYTF,TGTGCCAGCAGAGGGACAGGGGAGCTTAACTATGGCTACACCTTC,TRBV28,TRBD1,many,TRBJ1-2
CSVMGLAGGSEQFF,TGCAGCGTAATGGGACTAGCGGGAGGAAGTGAGCAGTTCTTC,TRBV29-1,TRBD2,-,TRBJ2-1
CASSWEPGLAGSSTDTQYF,TGTGCCAGCAGCTGGGAACCGGGACTAGCGGGGTCCAGCACAGATACGCAGTATTTT,TRBV12-3/TRBV12-4,TRBD2,few,TRBJ2-3
CASRAVGTGAYEQYF,TGTGCCAGCAGGGCGGTGGGGACAGGCGCCTACGAGCAGTACTTC,TRBV2,TRBD1,many,TRBJ2-7
CASSNRDTKNTEAFF,TGTGCCAGCAGTAACCGGGACACAAAGAACACTGAAGCTTTCTTT,TRBV27,-,-,TRBJ1-1
CASSPQKEGKTEAFF,TGTGCCAGCAGTCCTCAAAAGGAGGGGAAAACTGAAGCTTTCTTT,TRBV6-2/TRBV6-3,-,many,TRBJ1-1
CSASSRDSFSPLHF,TGCAGTGCTAGTTCCCGGGACTCATTTTCACCCCTCCACTTT,TRBV20-1,-,-,TRBJ1-6
CSASRVADQPQHF,TGCAGTGCAAGCAGGGTGGCCGATCAGCCCCAGCATTTT,TRBV20-1,-,many,TRBJ1-5
CACGTSGLYEQYF,TGTGCCTGCGGGACTAGCGGCCTCTACGAGCAGTACTTC,TRBV30,TRBD2,many,TRBJ2-7
CASSLAGRSEQFF,TGTGCCAGCAGCTTAGCCGGCAGAAGCGAGCAGTTCTTC,TRBV7-9,-,many,TRBJ2-1
CATSDSDRAGNTEAFF,TGTGCCACCAGTGATTCCGACAGGGCCGGGAACACTGAAGCTTTCTTT,TRBV24-1,TRBD1,few,TRBJ1-1